The clone carrying this T cell receptor (beta chain) was observed many times. Its target is unknown. These data originate in a study of Graves' ophthalmopathy and Graves' hyperthyroidism. Study findings and constraints: Both an approximately 68% sensitivity and an approximately 72% specificity characterized the model's predictions of ophthalmopathy progression.

V lost 1 base and J lost 6; bases outside the gene matches: 6. This CDR3 is built from 16 residues. Per the germline V gene, CDR1 is SGHAT and CDR2 is FQDESV (reference sequence). Cases classed as stable hyperthyroidism had no ophthalmopathy within 18 months of follow-up. Aged 18 to 65, hyperthyroidism patients had new diagnoses of under 2 months' duration. Amplification of the TCR beta CDR3 regions used RNA transcripts (as template). Scientists carried out first-round RT-PCR using HTBI primers and then a second-round multiplex PCR. TCRdb reanalysed the multiplex PCR reads using MiXCR and keeps one entry per CDR3 protein. The sample records just over 400,000 distinct CDR3 sequences, around 20% being singletons.

The source material was peripheral blood. The sequence came from a woman aged 18-29 years with stable Graves' hyperthyroidism. V gene TRBV11-1 combines with J gene TRBJ2-2; TRBD2 matches at 9 bases. This chain's CDR3 is CASSLGGRAFAGELFF. Here the CDR3 DNA reads TGTGCCAGCAGCTTAGGCGGGAGGGCCTTCGCCGGGGAGCTGTTTTTT. Full variable domain (rest looked up from reference TRBV11-1 and TRBJ2-2): EAEVAQSPRYKITEKSQAVAFWCDPISGHATLYWYRQILGQGPELLVQFQDESVVDDSQLPKDRFSAERLKGVDSTLKIQPAELGDSAMYLCASSLGGRAFAGELFFGEGSRLTVL.